The 30 T cell receptor beta chains given below trace back to one sample, sequenced in a study of blood T cell repertoires in COVID-19. Some clones are missing from TCRdb's copy, which holds only in-frame ones; the method was immunoSEQ multiplex PCR. In the table there are about 290,000 clones, roughly 85% of which are singletons. Sample: peripheral blood. These receptors all come from a woman aged 25 to 39 with active or convalescent COVID-19.

J is TRBJ1-1 and V is TRBV9; a weak D match, TRBD1 (5 bases). V gave up 4 bases and J gave up 6 bases, with 25 bases separating them. The CDR3 is 17 residues long. Germline CDR1 reads SGDLS; CDR2 reads YYNGEE. CDR3 sequence: CASSPNEGRGMKSEAFF. The CDR3, as DNA: TGTGCCAGCAGCCCTAACGAGGGGAGGGGAATGAAGTCTGAAGCTTTCTTT.

The rearrangement joins TRBV6-5 to TRBJ2-3, with D perhaps TRBD2 (6 bases). The CDR3 is made up of 15 amino acids. CDR1 MNHEY and CDR2 SVGAGI come from the germline V gene. V was clipped by 8 bases and J by 2 bases, with 17 bases between them. The CDR3 protein is CASGPRERSTDTQYF. CDR3 bases: TGTGCCAGCGGGCCTCGGGAGAGGTCCACAGATACGCAGTATTTT.

CDR3 protein: CATSGRGGNQETQYF. The CDR3 DNA follows: TGTGCCACCAGTGGGAGGGGGGGCAACCAAGAGACCCAGTACTTC. V gene TRBV24-1 combines with J gene TRBJ2-5; tentatively, D is TRBD2 (7 bases). The CDR3 runs to 15 residues. From germline, CDR1 is KGHDR and CDR2 SFDVKD. The V end lost 5 bases, the J end lost 0 bases, and 12 bases lay between the germline ends.

V gene TRBV28 combines with J gene TRBJ2-7; 7 bases fit TRBD1. The germline gives CDR1 MDHEN, CDR2 SYDVKM. V lost 10 bases to trimming and J lost 4 bases; unmatched junction nucleotides: 7. The CDR3 consists of 12 residues. The CDR3 spells CANPTGRYEQYF. In DNA form, the CDR3 reads TGTGCCAACCCGACAGGGCGTTACGAGCAGTACTTC.

The chain couples TRBV9 to TRBJ1-2, with 8 bases fitting TRBD1. The germline V gene has CDR1 SGDLS and CDR2 YYNGEE. This CDR3 contains 17 residues. With V trimmed by 0 bases and J by 2 bases, 9 bases remained unmatched. DNA for the CDR3: TGTGCCAGCAGCGTAGACAGGACAGGGATCAAGAACTATGGCTACACCTTC. It yields the protein CASSVDRTGIKNYGYTF.

J is TRBJ1-3 and V is TRBV30; D remains unclear. The CDR3 length is 14 residues. The V and J ends lost 2 bases and 0 bases respectively, with 8 bases between them. Germline CDR1 and CDR2: GTSNPN and SVGIG (reference sequence). CDR3 region: CAWSISVSGNTIYF. The CDR3 coding sequence is TGTGCCTGGAGTATCTCCGTCTCTGGAAACACCATATATTTT.

This clone was recorded only once. The chain joins TRBV5-1 to TRBJ1-3; 7 nucleotides align to TRBD1. The CDR3 extends over 17 amino acids. Per germline, CDR1 SGHRS and CDR2 YFSETQ. Trimming took 4 bases from V and 0 from J; bases not matched to a gene: 10. The CDR3 here is CASSPRQGSSSGNTIYF. The CDR3 DNA follows: TGCGCCAGCAGCCCGCGACAGGGTTCAAGCTCTGGAAACACCATATATTTT.

This rearrangement joins TRBV6-5 to TRBJ2-3; 7 bases are shared with TRBD2. This CDR3 region has 14 residues. The V and J ends lost 5 bases and 3 bases, in that order; junction bases with no gene match: 5. Germline loops: CDR1 MNHEY, CDR2 SVGAGI. The CDR3 is CASSREGGTDTQYF. CDR3 sequence (DNA): TGTGCCAGCAGTAGGGAGGGTGGGACAGATACGCAGTATTTT.

The chain carries TRBV7-8 and TRBJ2-7; perhaps TRBD1 as D (6 bases). Per germline, CDR1 SGHVS and CDR2 FQNEAQ. CDR3 length: 14 amino acids. Trimming removed 5 bases at V and 2 bases at J, with 13 bases between. CDR3: CASSPRGGTYEQYF. DNA for the CDR3: TGTGCCAGCAGCCCGAGAGGGGGTACCTACGAGCAGTACTTC.

This chain uses TRBV6-1 with TRBJ1-3; D uncertain. This CDR3 is 13 amino acids long. Trimming took off 1 base at V and 4 bases at J, with 5 bases between the two ends. CDR1 MNHNS and CDR2 SASEGT come from the germline V gene. The CDR3 nucleotides are TGTGCCAGCAGTGAAGGCGGGGGAAACACCATATATTTT. This encodes CASSEGGGNTIYF.

The V call is TRBV11-3, the J call TRBJ2-1, with 11 bases aligning to TRBD2. The CDR3 sequence is 17 residues long. The J segment lost 2 bases and the V segment lost 5 bases, leaving 8 bases of the junction unmatched. Germline V gives CDR1 SGHNT, CDR2 YENEEA. For the CDR3, the DNA is TGTGCCAGCAGCCCCGGGACTAGCGGTGTTCCCTACAATGAGCAGTTCTTC. This gives the protein CASSPGTSGVPYNEQFF.

The chain has TRBV6-2 or TRBV6-3 and TRBJ1-2, with D perhaps matching TRBD1 (5 bases). Trimming shortened V by 6 bases and J by 8 bases, and 16 bases separated the two germline ends. The CDR3 spans 13 residues. Germline CDR1 is MNHEY and CDR2 is SVGEGT. The CDR3 loop reads CASSATLSGGYTF. CDR3 DNA: TGTGCCAGCAGCGCGACTCTATCAGGGGGCTACACCTTC.

This chain joins TRBV24-1 and TRBJ1-1; a weak D match, TRBD1 (6 bases). Trimming stripped 7 bases from V and 4 bases from J, with 12 bases between. The CDR3 spans 13 residues. CDR1 and CDR2 from the germline V gene are KGHDR and SFDVKD. DNA of the CDR3: TGTGCCACCAGAGGGGGGGGCAGCACTGAAGCTTTCTTT. Translation: CATRGGGSTEAFF.

This rearrangement joins TRBV6-1 to TRBJ1-2; tentatively, D is TRBD1 (5 bases). Germline V gene lookup returns CDR1 MNHNS and CDR2 SASEGT. Trimming removed 2 bases at V and 5 bases at J, with 12 bases between. This CDR3 is 14 amino acids long. CDR3 nucleotide sequence: TGTGCCAGCAGTGAATTGCAGGGAAAGTATGGCTACACCTTC. It specifies CASSELQGKYGYTF.

The chain has TRBV28 and TRBJ2-3, with D hard to call. Trimming pared 6 bases from V and 1 base from J, leaving 17 bases between. The germline gives CDR1 MDHEN, CDR2 SYDVKM. The CDR3 covers 16 residues. CDR3 sequence: CASSPSRLAGTDTQYF. The CDR3 nucleotides are TGTGCCAGCAGCCCTTCTAGACTGGCCGGCACAGATACGCAGTATTTT.

This clone was counted once. The gene calls are TRBV5-5 and TRBJ2-7; a weak D match, TRBD1 (6 bases). The CDR3 sequence is 14 residues long. CDR1 and CDR2 (germline): SGHKS, YYEKEE (reference sequence). V lost 0 bases, J lost 2 bases, and 9 bases lay in between. The CDR3 DNA is TGTGCCAGCAGCTTGGATGGGACAACCTACGAGCAGTACTTC. Its translation: CASSLDGTTYEQYF.

This chain connects TRBV6-5 to TRBJ2-7; 12 bases align to TRBD2. The V gene end was trimmed by 6 bases and the J gene end by 1 base; junction bases not matched to a gene: 4. CDR1 and CDR2 from the germline V gene are MNHEY and SVGAGI. The CDR3 has 15 amino acids. CDR3 in amino acids: CASSPGLAGSYEQYF. CDR3 DNA sequence: TGTGCCAGCAGCCCCGGACTAGCGGGGTCCTACGAGCAGTACTTC.

The V gene is TRBV6-5, the J gene TRBJ1-3, with 7 bases matching TRBD1. J was trimmed by 1 base and V by 6 bases; bases with no gene match: 6. CDR3 length equals 15 residues. Germline V CDR1 and CDR2: MNHEY, SVGAGI. The CDR3 loop reads CASRTYRGSGNTIYF. CDR3 DNA sequence: TGTGCCAGCAGAACCTACAGGGGATCTGGAAACACCATATATTTT.

The genes are TRBV6-5 and TRBJ1-6; 7 bases fit TRBD1. Germline V gives CDR1 MNHEY, CDR2 SVGAGI. V gave up 10 bases and J gave up 1 base; unmatched junction bases: 7. This CDR3 has 15 residues. CDR3 DNA: TGTGCCACCACCCCGGACAGGTCCTATAATTCACCCCTCCACTTT. This translates into CATTPDRSYNSPLHF.

The J gene is TRBJ1-2, the V gene TRBV6-6; possible D gene TRBD1, 6 bases. The CDR3 sequence is 16 residues long. Trimming removed 5 bases at V and 8 bases at J, with 24 bases between. CDR1 is MNHNY, CDR2 SVGAGI, per germline (reference sequence). In DNA, the CDR3 is TGTGCCAGCAGTGCACGGGACAACCCTTTGACGGGCGGCTACACCTTC. Translating it yields CASSARDNPLTGGYTF.

The rearrangement joins TRBV28 to TRBJ1-6, with 10 bases lining up with TRBD1. The CDR3 covers 16 residues. CDR1 and CDR2 (germline): MDHEN, SYDVKM. The V gene end was trimmed by 6 bases and the J gene end by 2 bases; junction bases not matched to a gene: 4. The CDR3 sequence is CASRGTGATYNSPLHF. DNA of the CDR3: TGTGCCAGCAGGGGGACAGGGGCGACCTATAATTCACCCCTCCACTTT.

The rearrangement links TRBV5-4 to TRBJ2-7; possible D gene TRBD2, 6 bases. Germline loops: CDR1 SGHNT, CDR2 YYREEE (reference sequence). The CDR3 has 13 residues. Trimming took off 0 bases at V and 7 bases at J, with 11 bases between the two ends. CDR3 in DNA: TGTGCCAGCAGCTTGGTACCGGAGGGGGAGCAGTACTTC. Protein: CASSLVPEGEQYF.

The rearrangement joins TRBV5-1 to TRBJ1-4; 7 nucleotides line up with TRBD1. This CDR3 has 15 residues. J was trimmed by 1 base and V by 5 bases; bases with no gene match: 5. Germline assignment: CDR1 SGHRS and CDR2 YFSETQ. The CDR3 loop is CASSWTGETNEKLFF. In nucleotides, the CDR3 is TGCGCCAGCAGTTGGACAGGTGAAACTAATGAAAAACTGTTTTTT. Full variable domain (missing parts from reference TRBV5-1 and TRBJ1-4): KAGVTQTPRYLIKTRGQQVTLSCSPISGHRSVSWYQQTPGQGLQFLFEYFSETQRNKGNFPGRFSGRQFSNSRSEMNVSTLELGDSALYLCASSWTGETNEKLFFGSGTQLSVL.

The rearrangement uses TRBV30 and TRBJ1-3, with D perhaps TRBD1 (5 bases). Trimming took 0 bases from V and 1 from J, leaving 16 bases between them. The CDR3 is made up of 17 amino acids. The germline V gene has CDR1 GTSNPN and CDR2 SVGIG (reference sequence). CDR3 sequence: CAWSVFQSRDSGNTIYF. CDR3 DNA sequence: TGTGCCTGGAGTGTTTTCCAATCCAGGGATTCTGGAAACACCATATATTTT.

This clone was counted a few times. CDR3: CASSATLAGGLNTGELFF. The CDR3 DNA follows: TGTGCCAGCAGTGCCACCCTAGCGGGGGGGCTGAACACCGGGGAGCTGTTTTTT. J is TRBJ2-2 and V is TRBV6-1, with 12 nucleotides matching TRBD2. Germline CDR1 is MNHNS and CDR2 is SASEGT. The CDR3 is 18 amino acids. Trimming cost V 4 bases and J 1 base; bases outside gene matches: 7.

This clone was seen only once. The chain has TRBV12-2 and TRBJ2-1; the table's D call, TRBD1, has no DNA check behind it. TRBV12-2 is termed a pseudogene. The CDR3 consists of 18 residues. The CDR3 DNA follows: TGTGCAAGTCTTGTGGGGACAGGGGACTCTATGAGCTACAATGAGCAGTTCTTC. It specifies CASLVGTGDSMSYNEQFF.

Here the CDR3 DNA reads TGTGCCACCAGTGAGGCAGGGAACTATGGCTACACCTTC. Translated, it gives CATSEAGNYGYTF. The rearrangement uses TRBV24-1 and TRBJ1-2, with D perhaps TRBD1 (5 bases). With 4 bases removed from V and 2 bases from J, the gap between germline ends came to 7 bases. CDR1 is KGHDR, CDR2 SFDVKD, per germline. CDR3 length: 13 residues.

This chain links TRBV9 with TRBJ2-5, with a tentative D call TRBD1 (5 bases). Germline loops: CDR1 SGDLS, CDR2 YYNGEE. This CDR3 has 14 residues. V lost 0 bases to trimming and J lost 5 bases, with 11 bases between them. The CDR3 nucleotides are TGTGCCAGCAGCGTAGGGAGTGGGGCGGAGACCCAGTACTTC. This encodes CASSVGSGAETQYF.

The rearrangement uses TRBV6-5 and TRBJ1-5; possible D gene TRBD1, 5 bases. Germline CDR1 and CDR2: MNHEY and SVGAGI. Trimming took 10 bases from V and 2 from J, leaving 18 bases between them. The CDR3 has 15 residues. This CDR3 reads CATSLDGGGNQPQHF. CDR3 nucleotides: TGTGCCACTAGCCTGGACGGGGGGGGCAATCAGCCCCAGCATTTT.

V usage is TRBV5-5 and J usage is TRBJ2-7; 11 bases map to TRBD1. The J segment lost 5 bases and the V segment lost 3 bases, leaving 4 bases of the junction unmatched. The CDR3 loop spans 14 amino acids. Germline loops: CDR1 SGHKS, CDR2 YYEKEE (reference sequence). CDR3 nucleotides: TGTGCCAGCAGCTATGGACAGGGGGCAGACGAGCAGTACTTC. Translated: CASSYGQGADEQYF.